The 30 T cell receptor beta chains listed next were all sequenced from one sample in a study of T cells in Graves' hyperthyroidism and ophthalmopathy. The CDR3 regions of TCR beta were amplified from RNA transcripts. An initial round of RT-PCR targeting the TCR CDR3 relied on the HTBI primer set. TCRdb used MiXCR to reprocess the multiplex PCR reads, holding one entry per CDR3 protein. This table has about 570,000 distinct CDR3 sequences, about 43% appearing once. The sample was peripheral blood or thyroid tissue (not recorded which). These receptors were taken from an adult woman with Graves' disease, either hyperthyroidism or ophthalmopathy (not recorded which).

This clonotype was counted at least ten times. The CDR3 sequence is CASSEGQGGQPQHF. CDR3 bases: TGTGCCAGCAGCGAGGGACAGGGTGGTCAGCCCCAGCATTTT. The V and J genes are TRBV25-1 and TRBJ1-5, with 9 positions matching TRBD1. After removal of 6 bases from V and 6 bases from J, the junction contained 6 bases not matched to a gene. CDR3 length: 14 residues. Germline lookup yields CDR1 MGHDK and CDR2 SYGVNS. Together with reference TRBV25-1 and TRBJ1-5, the CDR3 gives the full variable domain: EADIYQTPRYLVIGTGKKITLECSQTMGHDKMYWYQQDPGMELHLIHYSYGVNSTEKGDLSSESTVSRIRTEHFPLTLESARPSHTSQYLCASSEGQGGQPQHFGDGTRLSIL.

This sequence joins TRBV20-1 and TRBJ1-2; D gene unclear. Germline V gene data show CDR1 as DFQATT and CDR2 as SNEGSKA (reference sequence). V was clipped by 0 bases and J by 4 bases, with 12 bases between them. The CDR3 loop spans 14 amino acids. The CDR3 protein is CSARDPLLSYGYTF. CDR3 in DNA: TGCAGTGCTAGAGATCCCCTCTTGAGCTATGGCTACACCTTC.

V is TRBV2 and J is TRBJ1-6; TRBD1 might be the D (5 bases). Trimming left V 6 bases short and J 7 bases short, with 13 bases between. The germline gives CDR1 SNHLY, CDR2 FYNNEI. The CDR3 sequence is 14 residues long. CDR3 DNA: TGTGCCAGCAGCCCGCACTCAGGGAATTCACCCCTCCACTTT. It is translated as CASSPHSGNSPLHF.

The chain uses TRBV5-1 and TRBJ2-1, with 7 bases lining up with TRBD2. Trimming took 4 bases from V and 10 from J; bases not matched to a gene: 5. CDR1 and CDR2 from the germline V gene are SGHRS and YFSETQ. The CDR3 covers 12 residues. CDR3 nucleotides: TGCGCCAGCAGCATAGATAGCGGGGAGCAGTTCTTC. This codes for CASSIDSGEQFF.

The sample holds a few counts of this clonotype. The V gene is TRBV10-3, the J gene TRBJ1-5; the D is unclear. Germline-derived CDR1 and CDR2 are ENHRY and SYGVKD. Trimming removed 2 bases from V and 7 bases from J, with 6 bases in between. There are 12 residues in the CDR3. The chain's CDR3 is CAISEAEQPQHF. The CDR3, as DNA: TGTGCCATCAGTGAGGCCGAGCAGCCCCAGCATTTT.

This clonotype was seen ten or more times. The V and J genes are TRBV5-5 and TRBJ1-3; TRBD1 is a possible D gene (5 bases). This CDR3 region has 15 residues. CDR1 is SGHKS, CDR2 YYEKEE, per germline (reference sequence). The V end lost 4 bases, the J end lost 4 bases, and 15 bases lay between the germline ends. CDR3 coding DNA: TGTGCCAGCAGCCCCCAGTGGGGGGTCGGAAACACCATATATTTT. Encoded protein: CASSPQWGVGNTIYF.

The table lists this clonotype with many counts. The V gene is TRBV7-8, the J gene TRBJ1-6; D is unresolved. The germline CDR1 and CDR2 sequences are SGHVS and FQNEAQ. Trimming removed 5 bases from V and 6 bases from J, with 11 bases in between. This CDR3 is built from 14 residues. CDR3 nucleotides: TGTGCCAGCAGCCACGGAGAGACTAATTCACCCCTCCACTTT. This encodes CASSHGETNSPLHF.

The V call is TRBV29-1, the J call TRBJ2-5, with 8 nucleotides matching TRBD2. Germline V lookup: CDR1 SQVTM, CDR2 ANQGSEA. CDR3 length: 13 amino acids. V trimming: 4 bases; J trimming: 5 bases; junction bases outside the gene matches: 6. CDR3 in amino acids: CSVVNSGGETQYF. CDR3 DNA sequence: TGCAGCGTTGTTAACTCGGGGGGGGAGACCCAGTACTTC.

The rearrangement joins TRBV2 to TRBJ2-5; D is undetermined. V lost 6 bases to trimming and J lost 5 bases, with 13 bases between them. Germline V gives CDR1 SNHLY, CDR2 FYNNEI. CDR3 length: 13 amino acids. The CDR3 sequence is CASRENTGETQYF. The DNA of the CDR3 is TGTGCCAGCAGAGAAAACACCGGGGAGACCCAGTACTTC. The whole variable domain, remainder taken from reference TRBV2 and TRBJ2-5, is EPEVTQTPSHQVTQMGQEVILRCVPISNHLYFYWYRQILGQKVEFLVSFYNNEISEKSEIFDDQFSVERPDGSNFTLKIRSTKLEDSAMYFCASRENTGETQYFGPGTRLLVL.

This clonotype showed up many times. The CDR3 sequence is CASSQGSRYQETQYF. The CDR3 DNA sequence: TGTGCCAGCAGTCAGGGAAGCCGGTACCAAGAGACCCAGTACTTC. V and J are TRBV28 and TRBJ2-5; the D gene is possibly TRBD1 (5 bases). CDR1 MDHEN and CDR2 SYDVKM come from the germline V gene. The CDR3 sequence is 15 residues long. Trimming took 5 bases from V and 0 from J, leaving 13 bases between them.

In this sample, this clonotype turned up a few times. The gene calls are TRBV27 and TRBJ2-7; the match to TRBD2 covers 11 bases. Germline assignment: CDR1 MNHEY and CDR2 SMNVEV (reference sequence). With 7 bases clipped from V and 2 bases from J, the junction kept 10 bases outside the gene matches. The CDR3 spans 16 residues. The CDR3 spells CASNLWASGRTYEQYF. The DNA of the CDR3 is TGTGCCAGCAACCTCTGGGCTAGCGGGAGGACCTACGAGCAGTACTTC.

The gene calls are TRBV20-1 and TRBJ2-5; perhaps TRBD1 as D (6 bases). The CDR3 totals 15 residues. Trimming removed 6 bases from V and 9 bases from J, with 26 bases in between. CDR1 and CDR2 (germline): DFQATT, SNEGSKA (reference sequence). The CDR3 DNA is TGCAGTGCCAGGACCTCAGGGGTTTCGGATCAGCCCCAGTACTTC. Its translation: CSARTSGVSDQPQYF.

This clonotype was observed at least ten times. The chain combines TRBV20-1 with TRBJ2-7; TRBD1 matches at 7 bases. Germline assignment: CDR1 DFQATT and CDR2 SNEGSKA (reference sequence). Trimming took 3 bases from V and 2 from J; bases not matched to a gene: 7. This CDR3 is 14 amino acids long. This chain's CDR3 is CSASSGQVTYEQYF. In DNA, the CDR3 is TGCAGTGCTAGTTCCGGACAGGTAACCTACGAGCAGTACTTC.

The rearrangement joins TRBV10-3 to TRBJ1-6; no firm D call. This CDR3 contains 14 residues. Germline CDR1 and CDR2: ENHRY and SYGVKD. Deletions cut 6 bases from V and 0 bases from J, with 6 bases between. CDR3 DNA sequence: TGTGCCATCAGGAGGAGCTCCTATAATTCACCCCTCCACTTT. Protein product: CAIRRSSYNSPLHF.

The table lists this clonotype with many counts. The genes are TRBV6-5 and TRBJ1-1; 8 bases align to TRBD1. This CDR3 has 14 amino acids. V gave up 6 bases and J gave up 3 bases; unmatched junction bases: 6. The germline V gene has CDR1 MNHEY and CDR2 SVGAGI. The CDR3 region is CASRWTGNDTEAFF. CDR3 nucleotides: TGTGCCAGCAGATGGACAGGGAACGACACTGAAGCTTTCTTT.

This clonotype was observed a single time. The chain recombines TRBV9 with TRBJ1-6, with D perhaps TRBD1 (6 bases). There are 15 residues in the CDR3. Germline CDR1 SGDLS, CDR2 YYNGEE. The V gene lost 6 bases and the J gene lost 5 bases, with 15 bases spanning the gap. CDR3 residues: CASTRRGTDNSPLHF. The CDR3 nucleotides are TGTGCCAGCACCCGTAGGGGGACGGATAATTCACCCCTCCACTTT.

This chain links TRBV4-2 with TRBJ1-2; the D is unclear. This CDR3 comprises 12 residues. The germline CDR1 and CDR2 sequences are LGHNA and YNFKEQ. Trimming shortened V by 6 bases and J by 5 bases, and 10 bases separated the two germline ends. The chain's CDR3 is CASRGWTYGYTF. The CDR3 DNA follows: TGTGCCAGCAGAGGGTGGACGTATGGCTACACCTTC.

This chain uses TRBV29-1 with TRBJ2-5; no clear D. Germline lookup yields CDR1 SQVTM and CDR2 ANQGSEA. This CDR3 is 12 amino acids long. Trimming took off 2 bases at V and 0 bases at J, with 4 bases between the two ends. CDR3 region: CSVESHQETQYF. The CDR3 DNA follows: TGCAGCGTTGAAAGTCACCAAGAGACCCAGTACTTC.

This clonotype was observed many times. The V gene is TRBV5-1, the J gene TRBJ1-1, with TRBD1 matching 8 bases. V was pared by 2 bases and J by 0 bases, with 6 bases of the junction left unmatched. Germline V gene sequence: CDR1 SGHRS, CDR2 YFSETQ. This CDR3 region has 16 residues. The CDR3 reads CASSFGQGGVNTEAFF. CDR3 nucleotides: TGCGCCAGCAGCTTCGGACAGGGTGGGGTGAACACTGAAGCTTTCTTT.

This clonotype was seen repeatedly, ten times or more. CDR3 nucleotides: TGTGCCATCAGCGTGGGGGCGTCGAACACCGGGGAGCTGTTTTTT. It specifies CAISVGASNTGELFF. The V gene is TRBV10-3, the J gene TRBJ2-2; TRBD1 might be the D (6 bases). The CDR3 covers 15 residues. Germline CDR1 ENHRY, CDR2 SYGVKD. Trimming left V 6 bases short and J 0 bases short, with 11 bases between.

The chain is built from TRBV19 and TRBJ2-5; weak D call: TRBD2 (6 bases). Germline-derived CDR1 and CDR2 are LNHDA and SQIVND (reference sequence). V dropped 3 bases and J dropped 4 bases, with 15 bases sitting between them. The CDR3 spans 15 residues. The CDR3 DNA reads TGTGCCAGTAGTATCGGGACTGGCGAGGGAGAGACCCAGTACTTC. Translation gives CASSIGTGEGETQYF.

This clonotype came up many times. The CDR3 is CASKEHGQGNQPQHF. CDR3 coding DNA: TGTGCCAGTAAAGAACATGGACAGGGGAATCAGCCCCAGCATTTT. The rearrangement uses TRBV19 and TRBJ1-5, with 9 bases identical to TRBD1. Losses at the gene ends were 7 bases for V and 4 bases for J; bases not matched to a gene: 8. The CDR3 is 15 amino acids. Germline V gene lookup returns CDR1 LNHDA and CDR2 SQIVND (reference sequence).

This clonotype was seen at least ten times. The genes are TRBV5-1 and TRBJ1-2, with no clear D. This CDR3 contains 13 residues. The V end lost 2 bases, the J end lost 6 bases, and 11 bases lay between the germline ends. The germline CDR1 and CDR2 sequences are SGHRS and YFSETQ. The CDR3 DNA is TGCGCCAGCAGCTTTTCGTCTACGCATGGCTACACCTTC. Translating gives CASSFSSTHGYTF.

CDR3 sequence: CASSGTGRWETQYF. The CDR3 DNA follows: TGTGCCAGCAGTGGGACAGGGCGGTGGGAGACCCAGTACTTC. The chain has TRBV2 and TRBJ2-5; 8 bases fit TRBD1. Germline trimming cut 4 bases from V and 5 bases from J; bases unmatched to any gene: 6. CDR3 length: 14 amino acids. Germline V CDR1 and CDR2: SNHLY, FYNNEI.

In its sample, this clonotype was seen once. The V call is TRBV29-1, the J call TRBJ1-2; 8 nucleotides match TRBD1. The length of the CDR3 is 15 residues. The trim removed 8 bases at V and 6 bases at J, leaving 17 bases unmatched. CDR1 and CDR2 from the germline V gene are SQVTM and ANQGSEA. DNA of the CDR3: TGCAGCAGCCAGAGGGGACAGGATGATGTTAATGGCTACACCTTC. Residues: CSSQRGQDDVNGYTF.

This clonotype came up many times. The V call is TRBV7-9, the J call TRBJ2-2; 7 bases agree with TRBD2. Germline assignment: CDR1 SEHNR and CDR2 FQNEAQ (reference sequence). This CDR3 is built from 14 residues. V dropped 5 bases and J dropped 6; count of bases not matched to a gene: 6. The CDR3 coding sequence is TGTGCCAGCAGCCCCTCGACTAGCCCCGGGGAGCTGTTTTTT. It translates to CASSPSTSPGELFF.

The chain links TRBV10-3 to TRBJ2-7; maybe TRBD2 (7 bases). Germline V lookup: CDR1 ENHRY, CDR2 SYGVKD. V gave up 6 bases and J gave up 2 bases, with 20 bases separating them. This CDR3 region has 16 residues. The CDR3 protein is CAISGAVRGGAYEQYF. The CDR3 DNA reads as TGTGCCATCAGCGGGGCCGTGAGGGGGGGGGCCTACGAGCAGTACTTC.

Notes on this clonotype: A much larger clone lies a single base off, so this may be a read error. The chain uses TRBV29-1 and TRBJ1-1; 7 nucleotides line up with TRBD1. CDR1 and CDR2 from the germline V gene are SQVTM and ANQGSEA. CDR3 size: 14 residues. In nucleotides, the CDR3 is TGCAACGTCGTCACCAGGGGGGTGAACACTGAAGCTTTCTTT. Residues: CNVVTRGVNTEAFF.

This clonotype occurred a few times. The chain carries TRBV29-1 and TRBJ1-2; possible D gene TRBD1, 6 bases. The CDR3 contains 12 residues. Trimming pared 3 bases from V and 8 bases from J, leaving 13 bases between. Germline assignment: CDR1 SQVTM and CDR2 ANQGSEA. The DNA of the CDR3 is TGCAGCGTTGACGCAGGGGCTATAGGCTACACCTTC. Its protein product is CSVDAGAIGYTF.

This clonotype was picked up many times. CDR3 DNA: TGTGCCATCGCGGACAGGGGGAGGATCGGCTACACCTTC. This sequence encodes CAIADRGRIGYTF. V usage is TRBV10-3 and J usage is TRBJ1-2, with 10 positions matching TRBD1. Per the germline V gene, CDR1 is ENHRY and CDR2 is SYGVKD. CDR3 length: 13 residues. Trimming cost V 8 bases and J 8 bases; bases outside gene matches: 8.